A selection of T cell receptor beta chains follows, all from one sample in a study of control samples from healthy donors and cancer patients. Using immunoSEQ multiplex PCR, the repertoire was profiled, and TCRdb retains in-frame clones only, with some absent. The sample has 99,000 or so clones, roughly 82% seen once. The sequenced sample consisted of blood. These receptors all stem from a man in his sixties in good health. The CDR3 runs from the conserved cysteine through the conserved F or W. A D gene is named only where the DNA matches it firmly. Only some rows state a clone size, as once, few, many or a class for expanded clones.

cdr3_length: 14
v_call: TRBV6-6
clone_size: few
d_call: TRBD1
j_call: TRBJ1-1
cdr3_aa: CASSYHRGGNEAFF
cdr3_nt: TGTGCCAGCAGTTATCACAGGGGAGGCAATGAAGCTTTCTTT

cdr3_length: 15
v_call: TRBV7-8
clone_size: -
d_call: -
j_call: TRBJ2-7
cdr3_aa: CASSSDNGGPYEQYF
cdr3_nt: TGTGCCAGCAGCTCCGACAATGGAGGTCCTTACGAGCAGTACTTC

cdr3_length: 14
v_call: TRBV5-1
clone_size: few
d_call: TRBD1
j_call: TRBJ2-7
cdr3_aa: CASSFRDRGREQYF
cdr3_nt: TGCGCCAGCAGCTTCCGGGACAGGGGTCGCGAGCAGTACTTC

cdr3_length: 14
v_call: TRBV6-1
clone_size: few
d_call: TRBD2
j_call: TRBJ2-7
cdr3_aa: CASSETSGSYEQYF
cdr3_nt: TGTGCCAGCAGTGAAACTAGCGGGAGTTACGAGCAGTACTTC

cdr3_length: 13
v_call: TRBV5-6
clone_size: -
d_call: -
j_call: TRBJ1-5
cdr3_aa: CASSLGRDQPQHF
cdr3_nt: TGTGCCAGCAGCTTGGGCCGGGATCAGCCCCAGCATTTT

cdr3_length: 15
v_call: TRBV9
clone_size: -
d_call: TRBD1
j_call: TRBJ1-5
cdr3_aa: CASSSGQDSNQPQHF
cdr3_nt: TGTGCCAGCAGCTCCGGACAGGACAGCAATCAGCCCCAGCATTTT

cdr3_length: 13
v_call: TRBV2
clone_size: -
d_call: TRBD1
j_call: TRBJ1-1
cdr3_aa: CASNRGTGPEAFF
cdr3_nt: TGTGCCAGCAACCGAGGGACAGGCCCTGAAGCTTTCTTT

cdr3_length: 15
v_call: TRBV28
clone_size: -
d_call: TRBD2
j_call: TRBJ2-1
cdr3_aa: CASRLAGVSYNEQFF
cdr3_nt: TGTGCCAGCAGACTAGCGGGAGTGTCCTACAATGAGCAGTTCTTC

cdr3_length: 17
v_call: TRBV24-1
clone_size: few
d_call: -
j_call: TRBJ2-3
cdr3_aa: CATSDPTAYASTDTQYF
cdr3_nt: TGTGCCACCAGTGATCCGACAGCGTACGCTAGCACAGATACGCAGTATTTT

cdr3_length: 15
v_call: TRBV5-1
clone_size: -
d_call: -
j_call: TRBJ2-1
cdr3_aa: CASSPEGGSYNEQFF
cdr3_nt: TGCGCCAGCAGCCCCGAGGGGGGCAGCTACAATGAGCAGTTCTTC

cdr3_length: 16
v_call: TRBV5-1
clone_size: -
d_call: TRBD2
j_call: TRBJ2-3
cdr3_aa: CASSLELAGVKDTQYF
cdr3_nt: TGCGCCAGCAGCTTGGAACTAGCGGGAGTAAAAGATACGCAGTATTTT

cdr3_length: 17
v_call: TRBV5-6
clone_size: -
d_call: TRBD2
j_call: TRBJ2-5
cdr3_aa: CASSLVAGGLTSETQYF
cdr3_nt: TGTGCCAGCAGCTTAGTAGCGGGGGGGCTTACTTCGGAGACCCAGTACTTC

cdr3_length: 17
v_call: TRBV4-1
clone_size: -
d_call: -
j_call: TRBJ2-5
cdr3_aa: CASSQVSSLADQGTQYF
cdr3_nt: TGCGCCAGCAGCCAAGTTTCTAGTTTGGCCGACCAAGGGACCCAGTACTTC

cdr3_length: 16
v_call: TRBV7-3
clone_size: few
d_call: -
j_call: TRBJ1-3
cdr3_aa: CASSPFPQGAGNTIYF
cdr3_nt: TGTGCCAGCAGCCCCTTTCCACAGGGTGCTGGAAACACCATATATTTT

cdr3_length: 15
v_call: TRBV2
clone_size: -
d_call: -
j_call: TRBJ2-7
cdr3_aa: CASSEADVLTYEQYF
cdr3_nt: TGTGCCAGCAGTGAAGCAGATGTACTCACCTACGAGCAGTACTTC

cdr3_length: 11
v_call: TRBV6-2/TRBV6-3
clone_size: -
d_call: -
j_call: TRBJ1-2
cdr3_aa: CASSHSYGYTF
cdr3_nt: TGTGCCAGCAGTCACAGTTATGGCTACACCTTC

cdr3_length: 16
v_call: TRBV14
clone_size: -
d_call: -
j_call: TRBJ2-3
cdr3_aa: CASSQEAGDKWDTQYF
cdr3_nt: TGTGCCAGCAGCCAAGAGGCAGGGGATAAGTGGGATACGCAGTATTTT

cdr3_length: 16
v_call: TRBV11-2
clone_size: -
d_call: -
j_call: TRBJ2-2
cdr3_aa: CASSLAPTGNTGELFF
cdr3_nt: TGTGCCAGCAGCTTGGCCCCGACAGGGAACACCGGGGAGCTGTTTTTT

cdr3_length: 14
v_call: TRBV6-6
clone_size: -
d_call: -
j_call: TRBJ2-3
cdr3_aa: CASSYQVGTDTQYF
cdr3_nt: TGTGCCAGCAGTTACCAGGTGGGCACAGATACGCAGTATTTT

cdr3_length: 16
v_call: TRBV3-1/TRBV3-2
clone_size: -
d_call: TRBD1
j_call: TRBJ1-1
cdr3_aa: CASSPGWAGGDTEAFF
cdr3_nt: TGTGCCAGCAGCCCAGGGTGGGCAGGGGGCGACACTGAAGCTTTCTTT

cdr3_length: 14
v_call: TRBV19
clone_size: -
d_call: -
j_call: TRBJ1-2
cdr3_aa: CASSLDRGSYGYTF
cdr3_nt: TGTGCCAGTAGTCTGGACAGAGGATCCTATGGCTACACCTTC

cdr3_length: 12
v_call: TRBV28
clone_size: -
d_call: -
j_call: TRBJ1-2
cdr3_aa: CASSIQNYGYTF
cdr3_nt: TGTGCCAGCAGCATTCAAAACTATGGCTACACCTTC

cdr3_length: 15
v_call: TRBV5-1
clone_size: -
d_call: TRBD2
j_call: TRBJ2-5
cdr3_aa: CASREAGATQETQYF
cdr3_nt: TGCGCCAGCAGAGAAGCGGGGGCGACTCAAGAGACCCAGTACTTC

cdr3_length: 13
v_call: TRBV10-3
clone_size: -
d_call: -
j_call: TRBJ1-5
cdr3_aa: CAINEAENQPQHF
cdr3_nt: TGTGCCATCAATGAGGCAGAAAATCAGCCCCAGCATTTT

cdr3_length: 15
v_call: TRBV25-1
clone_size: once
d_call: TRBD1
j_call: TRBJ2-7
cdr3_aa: CASSVTGTGAYEQYF
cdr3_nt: TGTGCCAGCAGTGTAACTGGGACAGGGGCTTACGAGCAGTACTTC

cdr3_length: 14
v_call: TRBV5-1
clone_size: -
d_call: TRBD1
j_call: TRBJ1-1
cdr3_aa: CASSLQGAGTEAFF
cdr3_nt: TGCGCCAGCAGCTTGCAGGGGGCGGGAACTGAAGCTTTCTTT

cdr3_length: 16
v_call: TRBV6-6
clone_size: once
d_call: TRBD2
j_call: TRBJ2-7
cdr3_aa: CASSRTGTSGFYEQYF
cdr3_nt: TGTGCCAGCAGTCGAACTGGGACTAGCGGGTTCTACGAGCAGTACTTC

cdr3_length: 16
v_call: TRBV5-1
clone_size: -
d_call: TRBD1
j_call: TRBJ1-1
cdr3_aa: CASSSRTGGGETEAFF
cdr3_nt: TGCGCCAGCAGCTCCCGGACAGGGGGGGGCGAAACTGAAGCTTTCTTT

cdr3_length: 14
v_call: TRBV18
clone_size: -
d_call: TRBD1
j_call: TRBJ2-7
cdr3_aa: CASSPGQGGGEQYF
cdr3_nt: TGTGCCAGCTCACCTGGACAGGGTGGGGGCGAGCAGTACTTC

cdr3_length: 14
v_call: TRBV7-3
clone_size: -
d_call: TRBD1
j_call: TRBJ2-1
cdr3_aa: CASSPGTGQNEQFF
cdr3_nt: TGTGCCAGCAGCCCAGGGACAGGGCAGAATGAGCAGTTCTTC